Listed below are T cell receptor beta chains from one sample, sequenced in a study of blood T cell repertoires in COVID-19. This table comes from immunoSEQ multiplex PCR, and its TCRdb copy is limited to in-frame clones, with some not included. The sample lists some 38,000 clones; approximately 85% were seen once. What was sequenced was peripheral blood. These receptors were obtained from a man between 60 and 75 years old with active or convalescent COVID-19. CDR3s include the opening cysteine and the closing phenylalanine or tryptophan. D genes are given only for firm matches. Only some rows state a clone size, as once, few, many or a class for expanded clones.

>TRBJ1-1|TRBD1|NA|TRBV5-1
CASSLGRDREAFF
TGCGCCAGCAGCTTGGGCCGGGACAGAGAAGCTTTCTTT
>TRBJ2-1|NA|NA|TRBV27
CASMRGSMDYNEQFF
TGTGCCAGCATGAGAGGATCGATGGATTACAATGAGCAGTTCTTC
>TRBJ1-6|NA|NA|TRBV28
CASSLFGDSPLHF
TGTGCCAGCAGTTTATTCGGGGATTCTCCCCTCCACTTT
>TRBJ2-3|NA|NA|TRBV5-4
CASSYGGTDTQYF
TGTGCCAGCAGCTACGGTGGCACAGATACGCAGTATTTT
>TRBJ2-3|TRBD2|NA|TRBV19
CASRAGGSTDTQYF
TGTGCCAGTAGAGCGGGGGGGAGCACAGATACGCAGTATTTT
>TRBJ2-2|NA|NA|TRBV6-5
CASMEVPNTGELFF
TGTGCCAGCATGGAGGTTCCGAACACCGGGGAGCTGTTTTTT
>TRBJ1-2|NA|NA|TRBV6-1
CASSEARTAITNYGYTF
TGTGCCAGCAGTGAAGCAAGGACAGCGATTACTAACTATGGCTACACCTTC
>TRBJ2-1|TRBD1|NA|TRBV11-2
CASGEGIQGSLAYNEQFF
TGTGCCAGCGGCGAAGGAATACAGGGGAGCTTAGCCTACAATGAGCAGTTCTTC
>TRBJ1-3|NA|few|TRBV5-6
CASSQTGGGNTIYF
TGTGCCAGCAGCCAAACAGGAGGGGGAAACACCATATATTTT
>TRBJ2-2|TRBD2|NA|TRBV25-1
CASSEYSSGGNTGELFF
TGTGCCAGCAGTGAATATTCAAGCGGGGGCAACACCGGGGAGCTGTTTTTT
>TRBJ1-1|NA|NA|TRBV7-2
CASSLRWTDPEAFF
TGTGCCAGCAGCTTAAGGTGGACAGACCCTGAAGCTTTCTTT
>TRBJ1-1|TRBD1|NA|TRBV10-3
CATARGQNTEAFF
TGTGCCACCGCCAGGGGGCAGAACACTGAAGCTTTCTTT
>TRBJ2-2|NA|few|TRBV28
CASSPQTANTGELFF
TGTGCCAGCAGCCCCCAGACTGCGAACACCGGGGAGCTGTTTTTT
>TRBJ1-2|TRBD1|NA|TRBV12-3/TRBV12-4
CASSLIGGTGNTF
TGTGCCAGCAGTTTAATCGGGGGGACAGGGAATACCTTC
>TRBJ2-2|TRBD1|once|TRBV15
CATSRGLQGTGNTGELFF
TGTGCCACCAGCCGAGGCCTACAGGGGACAGGGAACACCGGGGAGCTGTTTTTT
>TRBJ2-5|NA|NA|TRBV6-5
CASTLPRTARETQYF
TGTGCCAGCACGCTACCTAGGACAGCCCGGGAGACCCAGTACTTC
>TRBJ2-5|NA|once|TRBV7-9
CASSPSGEETQYF
TGTGCCAGCAGCCCGTCAGGGGAGGAGACCCAGTACTTC
>TRBJ1-1|NA|NA|TRBV27
CASSFSGDTEAFF
TGTGCCAGCAGTTTCTCAGGGGACACTGAAGCTTTCTTT
>TRBJ2-2|NA|NA|TRBV7-2
CASSLTRTTGELFF
TGTGCCAGCAGCTTAACGAGGACTACCGGGGAGCTGTTTTTT
>TRBJ2-1|TRBD1|NA|TRBV28
CASSYISKGAYNNEQFF
TGTGCCAGCAGTTATATTAGTAAGGGGGCCTACAACAATGAGCAGTTCTTC
>TRBJ1-5|TRBD1|NA|TRBV7-8
CASSRDRGGNQPQHF
TGTGCCAGCAGCCGAGACAGGGGTGGCAATCAGCCCCAGCATTTT
>TRBJ2-1|TRBD2|NA|TRBV10-1
CASSSGTSVFDEQFF
TGCGCCAGCAGTTCTGGGACTAGCGTCTTCGATGAGCAGTTCTTC
>TRBJ1-5|TRBD1|NA|TRBV2
CASSGTGGNQPQHF
TGTGCCAGCAGTGGGACAGGGGGCAATCAGCCCCAGCATTTT
>TRBJ1-1|NA|NA|TRBV7-2
CASSLPGAKLNTEAFF
TGTGCCAGCAGCTTACCAGGGGCCAAATTGAACACTGAAGCTTTCTTT
>TRBJ1-1|TRBD1|NA|TRBV5-1
CASSSSGGNTEAFF
TGCGCCAGCTCGTCATCAGGGGGTAACACTGAAGCTTTCTTT
>TRBJ1-6|TRBD1|NA|TRBV27
CASSFGTGRSAPLHF
TGTGCCAGCAGTTTCGGGACAGGGAGAAGTGCACCCCTCCACTTT
>TRBJ2-1|TRBD2|few|TRBV7-7
CASSPQASGYNEQFF
TGTGCCAGCAGCCCCCAGGCTAGCGGTTACAATGAGCAGTTCTTC
>TRBJ1-5|NA|NA|TRBV24-1
CATSVSGVLSEPQHF
TGTGCCACCAGTGTCTCAGGGGTCCTATCAGAGCCCCAGCATTTT